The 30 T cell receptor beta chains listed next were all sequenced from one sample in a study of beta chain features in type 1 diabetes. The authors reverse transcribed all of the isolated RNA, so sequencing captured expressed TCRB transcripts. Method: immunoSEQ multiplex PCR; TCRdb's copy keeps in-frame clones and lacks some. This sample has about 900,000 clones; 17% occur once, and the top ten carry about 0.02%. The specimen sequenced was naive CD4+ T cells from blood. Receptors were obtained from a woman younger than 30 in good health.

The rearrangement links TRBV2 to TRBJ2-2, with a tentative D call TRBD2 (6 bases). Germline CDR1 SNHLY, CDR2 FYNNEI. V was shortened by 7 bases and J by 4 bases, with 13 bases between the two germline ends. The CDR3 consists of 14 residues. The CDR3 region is CASTEGPGTGELFF. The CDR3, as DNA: TGTGCCAGCACGGAGGGCCCGGGCACCGGGGAGCTGTTTTTT.

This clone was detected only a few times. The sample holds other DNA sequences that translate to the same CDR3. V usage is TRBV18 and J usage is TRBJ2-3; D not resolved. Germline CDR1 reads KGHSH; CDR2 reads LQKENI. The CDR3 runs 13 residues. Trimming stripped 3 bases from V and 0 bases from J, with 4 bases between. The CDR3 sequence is CASSPSSTDTQYF. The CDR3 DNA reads TGTGCCAGCTCACCGTCTAGCACAGATACGCAGTATTTT. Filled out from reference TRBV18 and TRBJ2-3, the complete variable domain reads NAGVMQNPRHLVRRRGQEARLRCSPMKGHSHVYWYRQLPEEGLKFMVYLQKENIIDESGMPKERFSAEFPKEGPSILRIQQVVRGDSAAYFCASSPSSTDTQYFGPGTRLTVL.

CDR3: CASKRLDRGNQPQHF. The CDR3 nucleotides read TGTGCCAGTAAAAGATTGGACAGGGGGAATCAGCCCCAGCATTTT. The chain joins TRBV19 to TRBJ1-5; 10 bases are a match to TRBD1. CDR1 and CDR2 from the germline V gene are LNHDA and SQIVND (reference sequence). The junction had 7 bases not matched to a gene; V was cut back by 7 bases and J by 4 bases. This CDR3 has 15 amino acids.

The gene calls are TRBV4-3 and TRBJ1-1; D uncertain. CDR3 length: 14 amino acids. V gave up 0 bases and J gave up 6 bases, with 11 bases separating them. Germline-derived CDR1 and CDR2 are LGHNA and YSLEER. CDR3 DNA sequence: TGCGCCAGCAGCCAAGATCGGAGAAGCGCTGAAGCTTTCTTT. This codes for CASSQDRRSAEAFF.

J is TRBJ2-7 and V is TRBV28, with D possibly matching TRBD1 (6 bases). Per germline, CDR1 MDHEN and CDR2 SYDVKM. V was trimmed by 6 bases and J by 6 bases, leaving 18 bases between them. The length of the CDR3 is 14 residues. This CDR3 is CASRGAQTHGEQYF. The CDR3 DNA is TGTGCCAGCAGGGGGGCCCAGACGCACGGCGAGCAGTACTTC.

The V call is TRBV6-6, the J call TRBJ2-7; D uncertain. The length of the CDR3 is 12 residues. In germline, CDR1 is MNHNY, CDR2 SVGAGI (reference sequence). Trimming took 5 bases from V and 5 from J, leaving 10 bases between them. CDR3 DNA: TGTGCCAGCAGTCCCGGCCGGGACGAGCAGTACTTC. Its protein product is CASSPGRDEQYF.

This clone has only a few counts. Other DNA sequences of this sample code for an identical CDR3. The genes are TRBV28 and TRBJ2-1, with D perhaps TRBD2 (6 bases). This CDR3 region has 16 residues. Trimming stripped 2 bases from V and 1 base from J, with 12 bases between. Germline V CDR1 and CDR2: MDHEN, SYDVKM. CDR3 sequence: CASSLISAGSYNEQFF. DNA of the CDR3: TGTGCCAGCAGTTTAATCTCTGCGGGATCCTACAATGAGCAGTTCTTC.

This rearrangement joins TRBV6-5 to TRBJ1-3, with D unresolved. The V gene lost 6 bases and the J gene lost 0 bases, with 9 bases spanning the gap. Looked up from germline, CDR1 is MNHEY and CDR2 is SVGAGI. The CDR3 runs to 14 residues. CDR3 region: CASSPRNSGNTIYF. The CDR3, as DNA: TGTGCCAGCAGCCCAAGAAACTCTGGAAACACCATATATTTT.

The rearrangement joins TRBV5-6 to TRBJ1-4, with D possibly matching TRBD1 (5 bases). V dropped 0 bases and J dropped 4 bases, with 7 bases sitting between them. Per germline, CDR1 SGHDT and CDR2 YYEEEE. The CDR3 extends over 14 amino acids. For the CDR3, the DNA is TGTGCCAGCAGCTTGGGACAGCGTAATGAAAAACTGTTTTTT. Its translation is CASSLGQRNEKLFF.

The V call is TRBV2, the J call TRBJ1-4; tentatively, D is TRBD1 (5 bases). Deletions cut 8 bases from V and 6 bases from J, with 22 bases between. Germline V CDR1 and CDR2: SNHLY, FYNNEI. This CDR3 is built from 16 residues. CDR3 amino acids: CASPLGQPERDEKLFF. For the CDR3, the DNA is TGTGCCAGCCCACTGGGGCAGCCGGAGAGGGATGAAAAACTGTTTTTT.

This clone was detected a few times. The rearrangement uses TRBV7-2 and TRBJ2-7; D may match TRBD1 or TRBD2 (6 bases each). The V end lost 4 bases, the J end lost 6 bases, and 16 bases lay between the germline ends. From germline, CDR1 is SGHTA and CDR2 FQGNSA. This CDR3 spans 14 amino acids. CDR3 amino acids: CASSSGPGGVEQYF. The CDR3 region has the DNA TGTGCCAGCAGCTCTGGGCCCGGGGGCGTCGAGCAGTACTTC.

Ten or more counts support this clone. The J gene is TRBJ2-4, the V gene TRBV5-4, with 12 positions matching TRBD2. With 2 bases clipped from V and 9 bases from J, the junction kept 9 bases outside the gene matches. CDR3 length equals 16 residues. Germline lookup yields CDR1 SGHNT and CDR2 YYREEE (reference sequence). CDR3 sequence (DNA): TGTGCCAGCAGCTTTCAACTAGCGGGAGGTGGAGCCATTCAGTACTTC. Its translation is CASSFQLAGGGAIQYF.

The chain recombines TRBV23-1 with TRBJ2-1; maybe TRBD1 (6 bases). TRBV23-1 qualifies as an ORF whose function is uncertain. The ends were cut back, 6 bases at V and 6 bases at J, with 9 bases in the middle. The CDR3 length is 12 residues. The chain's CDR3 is CASSQGTNEQFF. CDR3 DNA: TGCGCCAGCAGCCAGGGGACCAATGAGCAGTTCTTC.

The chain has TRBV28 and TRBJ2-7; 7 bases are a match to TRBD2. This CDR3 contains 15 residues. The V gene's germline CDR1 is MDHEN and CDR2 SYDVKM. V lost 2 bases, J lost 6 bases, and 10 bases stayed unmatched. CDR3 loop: CASSLRDYPLGEQYF. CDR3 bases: TGTGCCAGCAGTTTACGGGACTATCCTTTAGGCGAGCAGTACTTC.

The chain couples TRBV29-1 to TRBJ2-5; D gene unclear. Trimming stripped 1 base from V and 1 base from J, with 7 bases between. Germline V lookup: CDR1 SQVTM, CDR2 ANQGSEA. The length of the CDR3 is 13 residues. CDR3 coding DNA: TGCAGCGTTGAAGCGGCAGCCCAAGAGACCCAGTACTTC. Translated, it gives CSVEAAAQETQYF.

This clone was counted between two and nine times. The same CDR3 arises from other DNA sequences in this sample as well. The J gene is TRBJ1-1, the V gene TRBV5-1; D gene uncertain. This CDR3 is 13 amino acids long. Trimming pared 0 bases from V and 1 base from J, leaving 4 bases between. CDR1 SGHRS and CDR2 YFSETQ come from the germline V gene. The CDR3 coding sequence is TGCGCCAGCAGCTTGGGGGCGAACACTGAAGCTTTCTTT. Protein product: CASSLGANTEAFF.

CDR3 sequence (DNA): TGTGCCAGCAGCTTAAATAGGATCTCTGGGGCCAACGTCCTGACTTTC. Translated, it gives CASSLNRISGANVLTF. V gene TRBV7-3 combines with J gene TRBJ2-6; the D is unclear. Per germline, CDR1 SGHTA and CDR2 FQGTGA. This CDR3 has 16 amino acids. V gave up 1 base and J gave up 0 bases, with 7 bases separating them. The complete variable domain, with remaining parts taken from reference TRBV7-3 and TRBJ2-6, reads GAGVSQTPSNKVTEKGKYVELRCDPISGHTALYWYRQSLGQGPEFLIYFQGTGAADDSGLPNDRFFAVRPEGSVSTLKIQRTERGDSAVYLCASSLNRISGANVLTFGAGSRLTVL.

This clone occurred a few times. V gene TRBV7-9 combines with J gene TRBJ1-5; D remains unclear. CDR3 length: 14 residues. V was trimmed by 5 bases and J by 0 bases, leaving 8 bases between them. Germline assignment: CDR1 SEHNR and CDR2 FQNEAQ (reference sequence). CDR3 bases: TGTGCCAGCAGCCCGGACCATAGCAATCAGCCCCAGCATTTT. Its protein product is CASSPDHSNQPQHF.

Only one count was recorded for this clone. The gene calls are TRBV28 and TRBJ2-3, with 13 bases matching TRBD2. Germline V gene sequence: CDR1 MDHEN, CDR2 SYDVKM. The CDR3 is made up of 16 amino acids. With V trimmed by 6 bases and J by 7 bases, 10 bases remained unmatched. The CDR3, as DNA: TGTGCCAGCAGCCACAGAGGGACTAGCGGGGCCTATACGCAGTATTTT. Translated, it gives CASSHRGTSGAYTQYF.

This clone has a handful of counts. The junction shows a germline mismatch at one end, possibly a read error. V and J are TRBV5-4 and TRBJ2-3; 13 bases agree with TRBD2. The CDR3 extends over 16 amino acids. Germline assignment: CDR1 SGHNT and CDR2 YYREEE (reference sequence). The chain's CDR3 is CASSLGLAGPTDTQYF. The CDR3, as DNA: TGTGCCAGCAGTTTGGGACTAGCGGGACCCACAGATACGCAGTATTTT.

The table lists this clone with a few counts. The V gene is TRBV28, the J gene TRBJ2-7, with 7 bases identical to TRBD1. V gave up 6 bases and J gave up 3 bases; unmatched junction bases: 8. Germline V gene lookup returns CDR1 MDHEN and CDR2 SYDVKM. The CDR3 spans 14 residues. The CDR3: CASRKTGVYYEQYF. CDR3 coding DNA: TGTGCCAGCAGAAAAACAGGGGTTTACTACGAGCAGTACTTC.

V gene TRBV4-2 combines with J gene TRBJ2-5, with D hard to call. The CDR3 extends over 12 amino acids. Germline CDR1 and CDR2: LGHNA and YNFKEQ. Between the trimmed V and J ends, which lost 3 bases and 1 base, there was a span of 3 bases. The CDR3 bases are TGTGCCAGCAGCCAGGCCCAAGAGACCCAGTACTTC. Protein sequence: CASSQAQETQYF.

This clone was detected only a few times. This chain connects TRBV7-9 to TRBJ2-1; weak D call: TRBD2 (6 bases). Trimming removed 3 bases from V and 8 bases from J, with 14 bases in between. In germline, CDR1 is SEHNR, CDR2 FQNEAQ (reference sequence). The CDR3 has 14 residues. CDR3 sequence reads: CASSFHLSGDEQFF. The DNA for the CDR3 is TGTGCCAGCAGCTTTCACCTTAGCGGCGATGAGCAGTTCTTC.

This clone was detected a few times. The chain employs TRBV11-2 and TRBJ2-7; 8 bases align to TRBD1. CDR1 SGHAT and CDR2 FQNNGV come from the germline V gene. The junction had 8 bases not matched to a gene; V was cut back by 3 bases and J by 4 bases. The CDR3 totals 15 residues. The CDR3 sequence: CASSLDPGQVYEQYF. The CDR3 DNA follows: TGTGCCAGCAGCTTGGATCCGGGACAGGTGTACGAGCAGTACTTC.

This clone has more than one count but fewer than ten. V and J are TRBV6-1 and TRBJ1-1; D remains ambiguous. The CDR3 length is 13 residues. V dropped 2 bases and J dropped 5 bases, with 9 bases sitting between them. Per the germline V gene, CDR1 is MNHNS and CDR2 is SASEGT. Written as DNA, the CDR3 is TGTGCCAGCAGTGAACAGGATGTAACTGAAGCTTTCTTT. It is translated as CASSEQDVTEAFF.

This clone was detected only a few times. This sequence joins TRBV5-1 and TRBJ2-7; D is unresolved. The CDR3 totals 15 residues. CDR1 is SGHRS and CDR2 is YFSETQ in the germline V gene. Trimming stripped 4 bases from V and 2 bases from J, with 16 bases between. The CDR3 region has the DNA TGCGCCAGCAGCCCCGAATCGGCTATCCCCTACGAGCAGTACTTC. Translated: CASSPESAIPYEQYF.

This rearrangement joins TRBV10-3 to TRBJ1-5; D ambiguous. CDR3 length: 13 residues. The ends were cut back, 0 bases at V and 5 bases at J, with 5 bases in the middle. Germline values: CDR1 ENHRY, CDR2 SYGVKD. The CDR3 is CAISESRDQPQHF. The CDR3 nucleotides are TGTGCCATCAGTGAGTCAAGAGATCAGCCCCAGCATTTT.

CDR3 nucleotides: TGTGCCAGCAGCTTTAGCGGGAGGGCCGCCGGGGAGCTGTTTTTT. Translated, it gives CASSFSGRAAGELFF. The chain has TRBV7-2 and TRBJ2-2; 11 nucleotides align to TRBD2. In germline, CDR1 is SGHTA, CDR2 FQGNSA. The trim removed 3 bases at V and 6 bases at J, leaving 3 bases unmatched. This CDR3 is built from 15 residues. The variable domain in full, with the rest retrieved from reference TRBV7-2 and TRBJ2-2, is GAGVSQSPSNKVTEKGKDVELRCDPISGHTALYWYRQSLGQGLEFLIYFQGNSAPDKSGLPSDRFSAERTGGSVSTLTIQRTQQEDSAVYLCASSFSGRAAGELFFGEGSRLTVL.

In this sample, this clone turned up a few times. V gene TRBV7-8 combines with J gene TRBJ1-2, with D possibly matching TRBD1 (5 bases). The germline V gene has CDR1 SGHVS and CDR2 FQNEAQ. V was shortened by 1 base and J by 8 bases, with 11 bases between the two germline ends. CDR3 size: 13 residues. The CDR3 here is CASSLEGHIGYTF. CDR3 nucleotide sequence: TGTGCCAGCAGCTTAGAGGGGCATATCGGCTACACCTTC.

Here the CDR3 DNA reads TGTGCCAGCAGCCTATCTAGCGGGAGTAGGACCGGGGAGCTGTTTTTT. This encodes CASSLSSGSRTGELFF. The genes are TRBV5-6 and TRBJ2-2; 10 bases agree with TRBD2. Trimming cost V 4 bases and J 5 bases; bases outside gene matches: 8. Germline CDR1 SGHDT, CDR2 YYEEEE. The CDR3 length is 16 residues.